Described below is a single T cell receptor (beta chain) sequence and its context. The junction and the germline gene differ at one end; a read error may be behind it. TCRdb's table, derived via immunoSEQ multiplex PCR, lists solely in-frame clones and lacks some. The sample holds roughly 80,000 clones; over 75% are singletons and the top ten take approximately 12%. The data originate from a study of blood T cell repertoires in COVID-19. CDR1 and CDR2 from the germline V gene are MNHNS and SASEGT. The CDR3 length is 10 residues. V and J are TRBV6-1 and TRBJ1-2; D unresolved. The sample consisted of peripheral blood. This TCR derives from a man older than 75 with acute or convalescent COVID-19. The CDR3 DNA sequence: TGTGCCAGCAGTGAAGGCGTAGTCCGCTTC. As protein: CASSEGVVRF.